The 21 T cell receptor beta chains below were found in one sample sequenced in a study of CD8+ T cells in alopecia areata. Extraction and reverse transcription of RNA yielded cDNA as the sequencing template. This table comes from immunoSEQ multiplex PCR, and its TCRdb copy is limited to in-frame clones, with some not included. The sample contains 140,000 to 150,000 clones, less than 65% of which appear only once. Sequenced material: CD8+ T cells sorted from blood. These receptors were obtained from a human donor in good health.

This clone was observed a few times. CDR3 loop: CASSLLGRGYGYTF. CDR3 DNA sequence: TGCGCCAGCAGCCTACTAGGCAGGGGCTATGGCTACACCTTC. The rearrangement uses TRBV4-1 and TRBJ1-2; D is perhaps TRBD1 (6 bases). Germline V gene sequence: CDR1 MGHRA, CDR2 YSYEKL. The CDR3 contains 14 residues. Trimming pared 4 bases from V and 4 bases from J, leaving 13 bases between.

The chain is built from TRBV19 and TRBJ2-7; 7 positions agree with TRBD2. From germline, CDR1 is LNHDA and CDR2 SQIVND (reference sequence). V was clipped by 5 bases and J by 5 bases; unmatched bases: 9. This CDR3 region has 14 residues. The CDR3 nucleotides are TGTGCCAGTAGTTTTGGACTAGGAATTGACGAGCAGTACTTC. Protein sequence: CASSFGLGIDEQYF.

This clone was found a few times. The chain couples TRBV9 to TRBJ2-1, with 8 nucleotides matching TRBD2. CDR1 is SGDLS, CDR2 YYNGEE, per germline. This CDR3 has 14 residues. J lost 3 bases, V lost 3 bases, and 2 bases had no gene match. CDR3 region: CASSATSGYNEQFF. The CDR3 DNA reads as TGTGCCAGCAGCGCTACTAGCGGCTACAATGAGCAGTTCTTC. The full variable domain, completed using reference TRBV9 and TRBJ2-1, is DSGVTQTPKHLITATGQRVTLRCSPRSGDLSVYWYQQSLDQGLQFLIQYYNGEERAKGNILERFSAQQFPDLHSELNLSSLELGDSALYFCASSATSGYNEQFFGPGTRLTVL.

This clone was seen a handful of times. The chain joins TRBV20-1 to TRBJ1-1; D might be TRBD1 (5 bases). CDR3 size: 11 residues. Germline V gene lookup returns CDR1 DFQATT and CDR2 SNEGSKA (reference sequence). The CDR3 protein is CSMRVGGEAFF. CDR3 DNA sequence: TGCAGCATGAGGGTCGGGGGTGAAGCTTTCTTT.

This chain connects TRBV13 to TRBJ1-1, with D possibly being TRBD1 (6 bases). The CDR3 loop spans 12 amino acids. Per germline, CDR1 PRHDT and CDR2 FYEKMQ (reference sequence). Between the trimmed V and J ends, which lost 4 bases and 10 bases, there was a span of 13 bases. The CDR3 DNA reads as TGTGCCAGCAGCTCACAGGGCGGGCGAGCTTTCTTT. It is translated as CASSSQGGRAFF.

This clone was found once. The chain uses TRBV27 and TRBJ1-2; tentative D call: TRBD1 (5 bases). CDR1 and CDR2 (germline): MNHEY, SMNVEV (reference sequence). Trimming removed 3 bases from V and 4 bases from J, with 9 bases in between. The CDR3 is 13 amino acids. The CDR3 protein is CASSLQGPYGYTF. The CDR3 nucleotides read TGTGCCAGCAGTTTGCAGGGACCCTATGGCTACACCTTC.

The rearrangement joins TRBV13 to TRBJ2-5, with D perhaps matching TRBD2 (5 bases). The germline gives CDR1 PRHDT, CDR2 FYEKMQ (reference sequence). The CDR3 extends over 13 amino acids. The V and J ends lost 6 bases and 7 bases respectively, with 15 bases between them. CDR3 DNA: TGTGCCAGCAGTCATTCACCAGCGGTGACCCAGTACTTC. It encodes CASSHSPAVTQYF.

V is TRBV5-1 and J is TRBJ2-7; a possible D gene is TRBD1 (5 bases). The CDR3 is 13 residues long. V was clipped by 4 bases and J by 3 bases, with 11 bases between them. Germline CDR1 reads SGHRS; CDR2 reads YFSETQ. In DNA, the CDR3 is TGCGCCAGCAGCGGTACAGGATTCTACGAGCAGTACTTC. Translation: CASSGTGFYEQYF. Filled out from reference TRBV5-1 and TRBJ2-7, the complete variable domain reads KAGVTQTPRYLIKTRGQQVTLSCSPISGHRSVSWYQQTPGQGLQFLFEYFSETQRNKGNFPGRFSGRQFSNSRSEMNVSTLELGDSALYLCASSGTGFYEQYFGPGTRLTVT.

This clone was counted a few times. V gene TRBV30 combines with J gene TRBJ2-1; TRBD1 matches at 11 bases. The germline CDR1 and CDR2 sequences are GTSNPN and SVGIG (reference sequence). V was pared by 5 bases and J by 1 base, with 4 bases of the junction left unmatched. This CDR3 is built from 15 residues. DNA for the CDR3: TGTGCCTGGGCCGGGACAGGGGGGTCCTACAATGAGCAGTTCTTC. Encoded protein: CAWAGTGGSYNEQFF. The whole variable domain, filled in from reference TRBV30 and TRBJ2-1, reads SQTIHQWPATLVQPVGSPLSLECTVEGTSNPNLYWYRQAAGRGLQLLFYSVGIGQISSEVPQNLSASRPQDRQFILSSKKLLLSDSGFYLCAWAGTGGSYNEQFFGPGTRLTVL.

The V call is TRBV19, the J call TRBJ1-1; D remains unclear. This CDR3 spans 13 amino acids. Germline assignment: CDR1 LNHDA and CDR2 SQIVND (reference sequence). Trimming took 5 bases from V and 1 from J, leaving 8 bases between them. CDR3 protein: CASSDGRNTEAFF. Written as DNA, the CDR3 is TGTGCCAGTAGTGACGGACGGAACACTGAAGCTTTCTTT.

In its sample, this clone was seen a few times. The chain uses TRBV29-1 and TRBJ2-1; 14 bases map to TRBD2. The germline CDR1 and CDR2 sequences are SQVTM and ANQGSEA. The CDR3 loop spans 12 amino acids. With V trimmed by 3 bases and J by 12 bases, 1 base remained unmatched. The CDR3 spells CSVDGLAGGQFF. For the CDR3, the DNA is TGCAGCGTTGATGGACTAGCGGGGGGGCAGTTCTTC.

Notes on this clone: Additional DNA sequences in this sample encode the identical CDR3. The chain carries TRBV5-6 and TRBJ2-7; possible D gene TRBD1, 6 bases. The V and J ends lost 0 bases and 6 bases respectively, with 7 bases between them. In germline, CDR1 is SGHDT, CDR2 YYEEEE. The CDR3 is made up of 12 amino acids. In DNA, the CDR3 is TGTGCCAGCAGCTTGGGAGGGGGCGAGCAGTACTTC. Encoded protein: CASSLGGGEQYF.

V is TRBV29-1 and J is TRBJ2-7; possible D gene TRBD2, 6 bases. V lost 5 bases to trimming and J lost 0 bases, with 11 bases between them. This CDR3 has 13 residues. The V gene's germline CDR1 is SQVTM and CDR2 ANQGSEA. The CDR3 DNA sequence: TGCAGCGTTCGGGGACTTAGCTCCTACGAGCAGTACTTC. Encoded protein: CSVRGLSSYEQYF.

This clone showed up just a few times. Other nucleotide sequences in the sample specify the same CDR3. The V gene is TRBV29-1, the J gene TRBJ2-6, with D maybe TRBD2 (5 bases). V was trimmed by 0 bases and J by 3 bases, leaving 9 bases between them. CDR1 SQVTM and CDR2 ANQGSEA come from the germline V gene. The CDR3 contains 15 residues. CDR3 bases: TGCAGCGTTGAAGAACGGGGAAGTGGGGCCAACGTCCTGACTTTC. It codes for CSVEERGSGANVLTF.

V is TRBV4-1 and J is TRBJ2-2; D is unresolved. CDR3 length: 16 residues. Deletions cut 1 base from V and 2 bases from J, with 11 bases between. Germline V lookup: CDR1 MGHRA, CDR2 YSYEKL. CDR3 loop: CASSQVVSLNTGELFF. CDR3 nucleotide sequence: TGCGCCAGCAGCCAAGTAGTTAGCCTTAACACCGGGGAGCTGTTTTTT.

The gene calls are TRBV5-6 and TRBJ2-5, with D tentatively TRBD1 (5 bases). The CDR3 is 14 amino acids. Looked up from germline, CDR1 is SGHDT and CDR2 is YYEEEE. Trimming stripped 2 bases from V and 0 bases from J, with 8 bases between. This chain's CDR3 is CASSFDRYQETQYF. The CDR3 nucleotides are TGTGCCAGCAGCTTTGACAGATACCAAGAGACCCAGTACTTC.

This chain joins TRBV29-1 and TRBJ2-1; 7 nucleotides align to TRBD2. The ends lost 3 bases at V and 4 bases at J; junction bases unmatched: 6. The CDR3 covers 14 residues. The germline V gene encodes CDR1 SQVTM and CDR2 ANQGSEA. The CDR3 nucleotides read TGCAGCGTTGAGTCGGGAGGTTCGTACAATGAGCAGTTCTTC. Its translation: CSVESGGSYNEQFF.

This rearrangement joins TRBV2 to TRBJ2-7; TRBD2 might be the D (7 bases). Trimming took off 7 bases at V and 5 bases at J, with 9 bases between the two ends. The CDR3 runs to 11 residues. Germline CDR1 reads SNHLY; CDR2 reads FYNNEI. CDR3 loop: CASIGGHEQYF. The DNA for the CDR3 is TGTGCCAGCATCGGGGGGCACGAGCAGTACTTC.

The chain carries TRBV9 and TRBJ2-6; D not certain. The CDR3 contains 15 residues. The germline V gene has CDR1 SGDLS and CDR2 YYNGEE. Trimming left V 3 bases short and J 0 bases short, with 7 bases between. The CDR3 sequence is CASSGVFSGANVLTF. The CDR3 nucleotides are TGTGCCAGCAGCGGGGTCTTCTCTGGGGCCAACGTCCTGACTTTC.

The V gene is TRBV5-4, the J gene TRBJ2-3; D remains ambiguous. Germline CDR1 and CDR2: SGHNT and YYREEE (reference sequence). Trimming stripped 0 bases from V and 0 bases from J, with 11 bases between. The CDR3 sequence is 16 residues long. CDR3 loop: CASSLDIGTSTDTQYF. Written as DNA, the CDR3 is TGTGCCAGCAGCTTGGATATTGGAACTAGCACAGATACGCAGTATTTT.

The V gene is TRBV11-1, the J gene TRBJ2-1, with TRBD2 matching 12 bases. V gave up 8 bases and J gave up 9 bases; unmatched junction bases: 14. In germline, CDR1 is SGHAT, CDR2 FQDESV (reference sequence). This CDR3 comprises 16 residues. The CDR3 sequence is CASGAGTSGPGGEQFF. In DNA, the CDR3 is TGTGCCAGCGGAGCCGGGACTAGCGGGCCAGGGGGTGAGCAGTTCTTC.